Listed below are T cell receptor beta chains from one sample, sequenced in a study of cytomegalovirus exposure and HLA in healthy donors. Generated by immunoSEQ multiplex PCR, the TCRdb table keeps only in-frame clones and is missing some. The repertoire holds about 97,000 clones, 73% seen once, with less than 4.5% in the top ten. What was sequenced was PBMCs. The receptor set was obtained from a man aged 35-49 years in good health and CMV-seronegative. The CDR3 runs from the conserved cysteine through the conserved F or W. The D gene is left open where the match is weak. Clone sizes are given selectively: once, few, many, or a class where the clone is expanded.

J: TRBJ1-6
D: TRBD1
size: NA
V: TRBV19
CDR3: CASSILPQGAENSPLHF
DNA: TGTGCCAGTAGTATTTTACCCCAGGGGGCGGAAAATTCACCCCTCCACTTT

J: TRBJ1-1
D: NA
size: NA
V: TRBV14
CDR3: CASSLTSNTEAFF
DNA: TGTGCCAGCAGTTTGACATCGAACACTGAAGCTTTCTTT

J: TRBJ2-5
D: TRBD1
size: NA
V: TRBV5-1
CDR3: CASSITGGQETQYF
DNA: TGCGCCAGCAGCATAACAGGGGGACAAGAGACCCAGTACTTC

J: TRBJ2-5
D: NA
size: NA
V: TRBV11-2
CDR3: CASSLETGVETQYF
DNA: TGTGCCAGCAGCTTAGAAACCGGAGTGGAGACCCAGTACTTC

J: TRBJ2-2
D: NA
size: NA
V: TRBV2
CDR3: CASSVLSGTGELFF
DNA: TGTGCCAGCAGCGTCCTTTCCGGCACCGGGGAGCTGTTTTTT

J: TRBJ2-5
D: TRBD1
size: NA
V: TRBV5-1
CDR3: CASSMGQGMGETQYF
DNA: TGCGCCAGCAGCATGGGACAGGGTATGGGGGAGACCCAGTACTTC

J: TRBJ1-2
D: TRBD1
size: NA
V: TRBV7-2
CDR3: CASSFLQGDYGYTF
DNA: TGTGCCAGCAGCTTCCTACAGGGGGACTATGGCTACACCTTC

J: TRBJ1-2
D: NA
size: NA
V: TRBV6-1
CDR3: CASSEARMGGYGYTF
DNA: TGTGCCAGCAGTGAAGCGAGAATGGGGGGCTATGGCTACACCTTC

J: TRBJ2-3
D: TRBD2
size: NA
V: TRBV7-8
CDR3: CASSFLAGGPGDTQYF
DNA: TGTGCCAGCAGCTTCTTAGCGGGGGGGCCAGGAGATACGCAGTATTTT

J: TRBJ2-1
D: NA
size: NA
V: TRBV5-6
CDR3: CASSLSRSSYNEQFF
DNA: TGTGCCAGCAGCTTATCCCGGAGCTCCTACAATGAGCAGTTCTTC

J: TRBJ2-3
D: TRBD1
size: NA
V: TRBV6-5
CDR3: CAIRDRLTDTQYF
DNA: TGTGCCATAAGGGACAGACTCACAGATACGCAGTATTTT

J: TRBJ2-5
D: NA
size: NA
V: TRBV2
CDR3: CASSDQDQETQYF
DNA: TGTGCCAGCAGTGACCAGGACCAAGAGACCCAGTACTTC

J: TRBJ1-6
D: TRBD1
size: NA
V: TRBV5-1
CDR3: CASSPMTGGGDNSPLHF
DNA: TGCGCCAGCAGCCCCATGACAGGGGGAGGAGATAATTCACCCCTCCACTTT

J: TRBJ1-5
D: NA
size: few
V: TRBV6-5
CDR3: CASRTGNSNQPQHF
DNA: TGTGCCAGCAGGACAGGAAATAGCAATCAGCCCCAGCATTTT

J: TRBJ2-5
D: NA
size: few
V: TRBV7-8
CDR3: CASSPPDPRETQYF
DNA: TGTGCCAGCAGCCCACCTGACCCGCGGGAGACCCAGTACTTC

J: TRBJ1-4
D: NA
size: NA
V: TRBV15
CDR3: CATGEVTNEKLFF
DNA: TGTGCCACGGGGGAGGTGACTAATGAAAAACTGTTTTTT

J: TRBJ2-3
D: NA
size: NA
V: TRBV7-2
CDR3: CASSLDRPVDTQYF
DNA: TGTGCCAGCAGCTTAGATCGTCCGGTGGATACGCAGTATTTT

J: TRBJ2-1
D: NA
size: NA
V: TRBV13
CDR3: CASSFGQTLHEQFF
DNA: TGTGCCAGCAGCTTCGGACAGACCCTCCATGAGCAGTTCTTC

J: TRBJ2-5
D: TRBD1
size: NA
V: TRBV7-9
CDR3: CASSAMWDRVQETQYF
DNA: TGTGCCAGCAGTGCTATGTGGGACAGGGTCCAAGAGACCCAGTACTTC

J: TRBJ2-3
D: TRBD2
size: NA
V: TRBV7-6
CDR3: CASSLGLAGADTQYF
DNA: TGTGCCAGCAGCTTGGGACTAGCAGGCGCAGATACGCAGTATTTT

J: TRBJ2-7
D: TRBD2
size: NA
V: TRBV4-2
CDR3: CASSQGGDLTYEQYF
DNA: TGTGCCAGCAGCCAGGGGGGGGACCTCACCTACGAGCAGTACTTC